This T cell receptor (beta chain) was obtained from a study of response to subunit inactivated influenza vaccine. V dropped 0 bases and J dropped 9 bases, with 10 bases sitting between them. This CDR3 contains 13 residues. Germline CDR1 SGDLS, CDR2 YYNGEE. TCRdb itself ran the RT-PCR reads through MiXCR, one entry per CDR3 protein. Among hundreds of thousands of distinct CDR3 sequences listed, 11% were seen once. These same data were also listed under a study on T cells expressing NK-cell markers. That paper notes: cDNA encoding TCR beta was synthesized via 5'RACE template switching incorporating UMIs. It was sorted CD3+CD56-NKG2C+, CD3+CD56+NKG2C- and CD3+CD56+NKG2C+ T cells that provided the TCR beta repertoires. These clonotypes, the leaders elsewhere, also led the CD3+CD56-NKG2C+ fraction in a handful of donors.

The clonotype was recovered from a man in his fifties who received an inactivated influenza vaccine. This chain uses TRBV9 with TRBJ2-1, with D unresolved. This sample comprised PBMCs from blood, obtained on the day of vaccination. The CDR3 coding sequence is TGTGCCAGCAGCGTAGGCCCCTCCGGTGAGCAGTTCTTC. Translation: CASSVGPSGEQFF.